This T cell receptor beta chain is drawn from a study of Ad26.COV2.S vaccination and SARS-CoV-2 variants. About the study: The donor was enrolled in the Ad26.COV2.S arm of the COV1001 trial. Into the muscle, Ad26.COV2.S was dosed once or twice, 56 days apart.

Treatment given: roughly 19 received Ad26.COV2.S at low or high dose, single or two shots; roughly 5 received placebo; per-sample allocation not given. Samples came from day 63 after the first vaccine or placebo injection. Some clones are missing from TCRdb's copy, which holds only in-frame ones; the method was immunoSEQ multiplex PCR. The sample includes about 410,000 clones, 75% to 90% of them seen just once. Germline V gene lookup returns CDR1 SGHDN and CDR2 FVKESK. V was trimmed by 1 base and J by 6 bases, leaving 10 bases between them. This CDR3 has 13 amino acids. Sequencing was performed on peripheral blood, taken in a trial of Ad26.COV2.S vaccine versus placebo. This sequence originates from a person aged 18-60 years who received the Ad26.COV2.S COVID-19 vaccine or a placebo. This chain connects TRBV14 to TRBJ2-7; possibly TRBD1 for D (5 bases). The CDR3 region is CASSQGLGREQYF. The DNA for the CDR3 is TGTGCCAGCAGCCAAGGGTTGGGGCGCGAGCAGTACTTC.